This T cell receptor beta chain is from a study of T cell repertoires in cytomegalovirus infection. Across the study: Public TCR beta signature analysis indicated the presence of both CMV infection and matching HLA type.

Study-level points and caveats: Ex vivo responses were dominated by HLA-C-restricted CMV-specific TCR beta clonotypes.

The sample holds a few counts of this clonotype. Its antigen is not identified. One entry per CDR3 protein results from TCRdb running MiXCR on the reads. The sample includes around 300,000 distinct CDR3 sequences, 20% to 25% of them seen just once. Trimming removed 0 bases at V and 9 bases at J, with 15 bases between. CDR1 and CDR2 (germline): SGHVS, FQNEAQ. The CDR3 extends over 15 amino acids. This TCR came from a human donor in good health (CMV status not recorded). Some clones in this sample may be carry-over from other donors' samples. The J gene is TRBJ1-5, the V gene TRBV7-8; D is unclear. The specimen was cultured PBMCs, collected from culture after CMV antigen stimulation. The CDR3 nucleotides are TGTGCCAGCAGCTTAGCGGCCGGGCCGGAGACGCCCCAGCATTTT. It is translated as CASSLAAGPETPQHF.